This T cell receptor beta chain was found in a study of T-cell reconstitution after alpha-beta-depleted transplantation in children (dated by TCRdb to 2016 to 2017). About the full investigation: T-cell immune reconstitution after TCRalphabeta/CD19-depleted allogeneic hematopoietic cell transplantation in children was quantitatively tracked in the study by means of TCR repertoire profiling.

The paper's findings and limits, for the study overall: Over subsequent months, a decline in hyperexpanded clone frequencies was noted, and after one year, T-cell counts and TCRbeta diversity were mostly ascribed to newly produced T cells. About two months after transplant, the apparently early recovery of alphabetaT-cell counts reportedly depended on just several hundred clones that had expanded rapidly and came from non-depleted graft cells. In some patients, the high TCRbeta diversity seen at day 60 was put down to recipient T cells and intrathymic progenitors that had survived conditioning.

The receptor library was made with PCR. The instrument was an Illumina HiSeq 2500. To normalize quantification of the TCRbeta repertoire, the TCR libraries were built with molecular barcoding that relied on unique molecular identifiers. TCRdb took the public reads, trimmed them with fastp at Q25, ran MiXCR for clone calling and kept in-frame beta chains. For every CDR3 protein sequence, its rows merge into one entry that carries the most common genes and DNA. The table for this sample lists 450,000 to 600,000 distinct CDR3 sequences; 13% of them were counted only once. The ten largest clonotypes hold about 2.2% of the sample. According to the study, the label for this sample's treatment or condition signals: allogeneic hematopoietic cell transplantation with graft depleted of TCRalphabeta T cells and CD19 B cells. The transplant recipients were children given TCRalphabeta/CD19-depleted allogeneic hematopoietic cell grafts.

With regard to this clonotype: Its antigen is still unknown. No much larger clone exists at a distance of one base, and base qualities are not known.

This TCR derives from a male patient younger than 18 who had a stem cell transplant for acute myeloid leukemia, so the T cells may come from the graft donor. This sample comprised PBMCs, mostly from graft donor cells, obtained 360 days after TCRalphabeta/CD19-depleted stem cell transplant.

The bases are TGCAGCGCTGTTGGAGTAGCGGGAGGGAACAATGAGCAGTTCTTC. The encoded protein is CSAVGVAGGNNEQFF. The rearranged chain carries TRBV29-1 and TRBJ2-1, and TRBD2 aligns with 11 junction nucleotides. The CDR3 spans 15 residues, from the cysteine through the phenylalanine. Only CDR3 DNA is held: 45 bases, read in frame from base 1. Here V drops 7 bases and J drops 5 bases, and the junction holds 10 bases not matched to any gene. CDR1 and CDR2, looked up from the germline V gene, are SQVTM and ANQGSEA.